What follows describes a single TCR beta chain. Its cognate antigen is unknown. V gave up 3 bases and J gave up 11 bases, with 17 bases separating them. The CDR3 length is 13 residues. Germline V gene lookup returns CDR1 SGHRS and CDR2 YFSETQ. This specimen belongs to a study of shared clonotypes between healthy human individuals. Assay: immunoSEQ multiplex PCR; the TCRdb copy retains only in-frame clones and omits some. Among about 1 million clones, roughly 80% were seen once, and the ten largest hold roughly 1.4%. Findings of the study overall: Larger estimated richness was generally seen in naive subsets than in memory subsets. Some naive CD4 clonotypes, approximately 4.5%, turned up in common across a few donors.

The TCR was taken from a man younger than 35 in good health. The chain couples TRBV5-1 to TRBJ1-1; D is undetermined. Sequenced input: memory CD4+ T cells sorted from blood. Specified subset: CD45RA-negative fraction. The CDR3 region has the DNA TGCGCCAGCAGCTCCCCCGGACTCGTAGCGGCTTTCTTT. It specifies CASSSPGLVAAFF.